This T cell receptor beta chain was identified in a study of shared clonotypes between healthy human individuals. Notes on the study in general: Among donors, clonotype sharing was expected to be affected by sequencing depth.

Assay execution took place at the deep level. Each cell subset's genomic DNA was divided evenly among several immunoSEQ plates. Libraries were prepared by immunoSEQ multiplex PCR; TCRdb keeps only in-frame clonotypes and omits some of them. The sample shows over 2 million clones, less than 95% of them seen only once. CDR1 is MDHEN, CDR2 SYDVKM, per germline. The V segment lost 4 bases and the J segment 6 bases; nucleotides outside the gene matches: 6. This CDR3 is built from 15 residues. A note on this clone: The antigen is undetermined.

CD45RO-negative, CCR7-selected cells formed the naive CD8 fraction, which excluded terminally differentiated effector memory CD45RA+ cells. This TCR came from a man between 18 and 35 years old in good health. The sequenced sample consisted of naive CD8+ T cells sorted from blood. This chain connects TRBV28 to TRBJ2-1; TRBD2 matches 10 bases. DNA of the CDR3: TGTGCCAGCAGTTCTAAGCGGGAGGGTATCAATGAGCAGTTCTTC. It yields the protein CASSSKREGINEQFF.